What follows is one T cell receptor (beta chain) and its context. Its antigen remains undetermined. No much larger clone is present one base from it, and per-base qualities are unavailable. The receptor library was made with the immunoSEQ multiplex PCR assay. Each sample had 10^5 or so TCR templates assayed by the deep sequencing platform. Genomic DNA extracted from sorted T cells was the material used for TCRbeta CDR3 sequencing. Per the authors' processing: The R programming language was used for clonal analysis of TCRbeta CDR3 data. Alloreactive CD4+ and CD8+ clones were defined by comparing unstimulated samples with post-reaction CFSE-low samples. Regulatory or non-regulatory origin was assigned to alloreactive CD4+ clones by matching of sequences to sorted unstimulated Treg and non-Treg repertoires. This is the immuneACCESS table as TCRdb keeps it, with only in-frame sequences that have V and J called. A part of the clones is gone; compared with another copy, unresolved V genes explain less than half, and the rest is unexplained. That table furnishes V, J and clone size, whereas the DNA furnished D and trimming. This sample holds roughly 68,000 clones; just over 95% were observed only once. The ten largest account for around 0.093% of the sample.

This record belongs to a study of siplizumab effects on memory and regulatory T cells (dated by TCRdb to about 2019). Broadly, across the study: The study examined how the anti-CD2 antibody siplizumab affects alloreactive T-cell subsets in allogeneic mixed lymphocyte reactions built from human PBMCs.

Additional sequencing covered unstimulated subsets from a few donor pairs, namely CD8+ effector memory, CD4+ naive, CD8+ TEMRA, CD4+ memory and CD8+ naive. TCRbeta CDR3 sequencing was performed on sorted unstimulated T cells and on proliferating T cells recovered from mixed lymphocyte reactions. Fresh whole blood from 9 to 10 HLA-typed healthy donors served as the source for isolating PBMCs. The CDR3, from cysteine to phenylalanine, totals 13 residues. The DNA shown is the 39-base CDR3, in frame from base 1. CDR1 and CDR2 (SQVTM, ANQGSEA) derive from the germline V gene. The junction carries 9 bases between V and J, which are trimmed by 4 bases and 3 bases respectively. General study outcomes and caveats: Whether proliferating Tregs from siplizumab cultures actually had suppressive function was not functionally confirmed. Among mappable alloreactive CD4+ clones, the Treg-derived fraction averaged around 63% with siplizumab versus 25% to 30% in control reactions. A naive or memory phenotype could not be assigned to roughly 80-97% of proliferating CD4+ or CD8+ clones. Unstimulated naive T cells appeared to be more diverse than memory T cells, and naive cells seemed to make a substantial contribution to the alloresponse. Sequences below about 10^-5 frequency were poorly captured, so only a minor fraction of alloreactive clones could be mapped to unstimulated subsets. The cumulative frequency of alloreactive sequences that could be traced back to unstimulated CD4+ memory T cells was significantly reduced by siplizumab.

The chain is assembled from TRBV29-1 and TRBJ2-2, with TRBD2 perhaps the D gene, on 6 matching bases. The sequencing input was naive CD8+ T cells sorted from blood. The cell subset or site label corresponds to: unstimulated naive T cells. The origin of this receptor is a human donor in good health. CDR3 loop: CSVVGGDTGELFF. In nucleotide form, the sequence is TGCAGCGTTGTAGGCGGGGACACCGGGGAGCTGTTTTTT.